A selection of T cell receptor beta chains follows, all from one sample in a study of shared clonotypes between healthy human individuals. The data were produced by immunoSEQ multiplex PCR, yet TCRdb's version contains in-frame clones alone and is incomplete. Of roughly 490,000 clones listed, roughly four fifths are singletons. Input material: PBMCs. These receptor sequences come from a woman between 35 and 50 years old in good health. Some clones in this sample may be carry-over from other donors' samples. CDR3s include the opening cysteine and the closing phenylalanine or tryptophan.

v_gene	len	CDR3aa
TRBV7-2	14	CASSFLAGDGELFF
TRBV11-2	13	CASSLDWSYEQYF
TRBV4-2	13	CASSTEPGTRRYF
TRBV30	14	CAWSVGTGANVLTF
TRBV10-2	15	CASRPVVRSGNTIYF
TRBV7-9	15	CASSLNEGAGTEAFF
TRBV7-2	18	CASSTRQSGSYDTGELFF
TRBV5-1	16	CASSLGWLAGRGGQYF
TRBV29-1	11	CSAGEVGELFF
TRBV20-1	10	CSARRDGYTF
TRBV4-1	15	CASSETGRGYNEQFF
TRBV6-5	15	CASSYSSGSGETQYF
TRBV7-2	13	CASSLGTGNEQFF
TRBV10-3	15	CAISERGEGGETQYF
TRBV30	15	CAWSVGTGGHYEQYF
TRBV15	13	CATSREDNQPQHF
TRBV11-2	12	CASSPTNYGYTF
TRBV7-9	14	CASRKGAGTDTQYF